The following is a T cell receptor (beta chain) sequence with its context. The data stem from a study of OX40 agonist ivuxolimab in advanced cancers. This CDR3 region has 15 residues. The germline V gene has CDR1 MNHNS and CDR2 SASEGT. V lost 6 bases and J lost 1, with 15 bases in between. Repertoires were generated with immunoSEQ multiplex PCR, while TCRdb's copy carries only in-frame clones and drops some. The table shows roughly 40,000 clones, with about 89% occurring only once. Specimen: CD4+ or CD8+ T cells sorted from blood, collected in a trial of the OX40 agonist ivuxolimab. The TCR originated in an adult with an advanced solid tumor such as melanoma, head and neck, liver or kidney cancer. V is TRBV6-1 and J is TRBJ1-2, with D possibly matching TRBD1 (6 bases). The CDR3, as DNA: TGTGCCAGCAGAGCACCAGGGGTAAATAACTATGGCTACACCTTC. Encoded protein: CASRAPGVNNYGYTF.